The sequence of this T cell receptor (beta chain) was determined in a study of post-analysis software for immune sequencing data. Broader study findings: TRBV5-6, TRBV5-1 and TRBV20-1 were among five TRBV segments more frequent in patients than controls. There was significantly lower normalized Chao1 diversity in multiple sclerosis patients than in controls. Samples made in the same batch grouped tightly together by F measure.

About this clonotype itself: What it binds is not known.

Germline CDR1 is SEHNR and CDR2 is FQNEAQ (reference sequence). CDR3 size: 16 residues. The ends lost 7 bases at V and 4 bases at J; junction bases unmatched: 12. Presence of unique molecular identifiers characterized the TCR beta cDNA libraries. The source material, roughly 0.9 to 11 million T cells, gave rise to roughly 0.5 million cDNA molecules. TCRdb re-analysed the PCR reads in MiXCR, keeping a single row per CDR3 protein. Here the sample spans hundreds of thousands of distinct CDR3 sequences, 55% to 70% being singletons. The sequencing sample was made of blood. This TCR was recovered from a girl under 10 years old with multiple sclerosis. This sequence joins TRBV7-9 and TRBJ2-1; 8 bases map to TRBD1. The CDR3 sequence is CASNPGQAPPYNEQFF. The CDR3 DNA is TGTGCCAGCAACCCGGGACAGGCTCCCCCTTACAATGAGCAGTTCTTC.